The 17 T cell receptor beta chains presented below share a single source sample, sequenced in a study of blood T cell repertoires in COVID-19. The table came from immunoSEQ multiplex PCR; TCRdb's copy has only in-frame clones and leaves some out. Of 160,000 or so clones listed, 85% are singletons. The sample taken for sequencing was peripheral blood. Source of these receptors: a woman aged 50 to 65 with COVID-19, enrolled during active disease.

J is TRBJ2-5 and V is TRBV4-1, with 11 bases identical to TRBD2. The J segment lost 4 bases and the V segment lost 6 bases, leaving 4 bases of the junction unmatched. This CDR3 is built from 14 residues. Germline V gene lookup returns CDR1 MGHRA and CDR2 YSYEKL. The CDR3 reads CASRLAGGSETQYF. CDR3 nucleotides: TGCGCCAGCAGGCTAGCGGGGGGTTCAGAGACCCAGTACTTC.

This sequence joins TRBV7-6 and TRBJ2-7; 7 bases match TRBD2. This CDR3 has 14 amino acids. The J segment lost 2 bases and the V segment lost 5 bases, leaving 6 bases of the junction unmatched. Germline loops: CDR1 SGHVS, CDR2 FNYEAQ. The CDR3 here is CASSGFREAYEQYF. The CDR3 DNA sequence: TGTGCCAGCAGCGGCTTCCGGGAGGCCTACGAGCAGTACTTC.

In DNA form, the CDR3 reads TGTGCCACCAGCAGTGGGGAGGGTGGCTATGGCTACACCTTC. Amino acids: CATSSGEGGYGYTF. The chain couples TRBV15 to TRBJ1-2, with unresolved D. Germline CDR1 LNHNV, CDR2 YYDKDF (reference sequence). V was shortened by 3 bases and J by 4 bases, with 12 bases between the two germline ends. The CDR3 has 14 amino acids.

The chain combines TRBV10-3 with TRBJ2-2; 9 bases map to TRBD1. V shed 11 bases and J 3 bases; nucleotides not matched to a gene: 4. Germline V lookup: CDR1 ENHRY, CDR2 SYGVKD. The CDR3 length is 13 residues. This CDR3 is CASRQGDTGELFF. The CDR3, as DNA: TGTGCCTCGCGACAGGGGGACACCGGGGAGCTGTTTTTT.

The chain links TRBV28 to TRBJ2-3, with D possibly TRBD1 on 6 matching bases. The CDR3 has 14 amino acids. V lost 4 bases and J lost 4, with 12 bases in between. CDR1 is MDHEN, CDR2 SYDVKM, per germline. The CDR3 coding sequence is TGTGCCAGCAGTTCCCCACAGGGCCCAGATACGCAGTATTTT. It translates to CASSSPQGPDTQYF.

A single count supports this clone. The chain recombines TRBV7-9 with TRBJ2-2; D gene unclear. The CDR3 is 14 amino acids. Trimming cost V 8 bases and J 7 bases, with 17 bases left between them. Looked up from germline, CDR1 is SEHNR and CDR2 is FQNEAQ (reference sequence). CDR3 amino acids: CASPHKWSGGELFF. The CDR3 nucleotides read TGTGCCAGCCCACATAAATGGTCAGGCGGGGAGCTGTTTTTT.

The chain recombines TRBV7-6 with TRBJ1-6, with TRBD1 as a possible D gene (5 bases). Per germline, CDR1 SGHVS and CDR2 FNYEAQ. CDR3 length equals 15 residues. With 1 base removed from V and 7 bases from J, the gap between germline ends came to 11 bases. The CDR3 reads CASSLGGAGNSPLHF. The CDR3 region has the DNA TGTGCCAGCAGCTTAGGGGGCGCCGGGAATTCACCCCTCCACTTT.

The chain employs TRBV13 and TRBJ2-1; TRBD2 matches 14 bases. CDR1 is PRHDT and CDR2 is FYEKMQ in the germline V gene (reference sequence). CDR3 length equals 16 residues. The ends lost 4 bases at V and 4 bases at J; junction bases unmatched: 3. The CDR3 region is CASSSRTSGGYNEQFF. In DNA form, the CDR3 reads TGTGCCAGCAGCTCCCGGACTAGCGGGGGGTACAATGAGCAGTTCTTC.

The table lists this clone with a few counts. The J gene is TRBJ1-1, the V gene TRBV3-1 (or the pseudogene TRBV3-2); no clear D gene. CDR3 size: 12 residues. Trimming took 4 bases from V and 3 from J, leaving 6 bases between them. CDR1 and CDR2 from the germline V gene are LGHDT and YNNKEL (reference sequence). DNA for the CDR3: TGTGCCAGCAGCCGAGCGGACACTGAAGCTTTCTTT. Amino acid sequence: CASSRADTEAFF.

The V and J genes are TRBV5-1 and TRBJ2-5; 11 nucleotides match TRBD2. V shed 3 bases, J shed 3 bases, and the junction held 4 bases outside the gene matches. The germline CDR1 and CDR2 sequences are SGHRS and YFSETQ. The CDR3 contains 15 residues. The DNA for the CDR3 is TGCGCCAGCAGCTCACCGGGACTAGCGGAAGAGACCCAGTACTTC. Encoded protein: CASSSPGLAEETQYF.

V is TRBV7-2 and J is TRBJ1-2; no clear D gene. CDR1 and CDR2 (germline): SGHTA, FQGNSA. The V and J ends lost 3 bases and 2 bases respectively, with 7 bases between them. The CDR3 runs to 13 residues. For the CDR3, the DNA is TGTGCCAGCAGCTTGTTCCGGAACTATGGCTACACCTTC. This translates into CASSLFRNYGYTF. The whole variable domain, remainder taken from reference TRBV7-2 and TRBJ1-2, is GAGVSQSPSNKVTEKGKDVELRCDPISGHTALYWYRQSLGQGLEFLIYFQGNSAPDKSGLPSDRFSAERTGGSVSTLTIQRTQQEDSAVYLCASSLFRNYGYTFGSGTRLTVV.

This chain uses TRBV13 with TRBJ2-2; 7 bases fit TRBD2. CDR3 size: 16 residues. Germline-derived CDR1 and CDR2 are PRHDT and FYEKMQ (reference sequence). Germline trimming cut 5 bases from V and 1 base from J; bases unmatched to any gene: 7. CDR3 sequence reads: CASSPLRGGNTGELFF. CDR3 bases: TGTGCCAGCAGCCCCCTCCGCGGGGGGAACACCGGGGAGCTGTTTTTT.

The CDR3 sequence is CASSQERMGGTEAFF. CDR3 DNA: TGCGCCAGCAGCCAAGAGAGAATGGGGGGCACTGAAGCTTTCTTT. This chain links TRBV4-1 with TRBJ1-1; D perhaps matches TRBD1 (5 bases). The germline V gene has CDR1 MGHRA and CDR2 YSYEKL. The CDR3 runs to 15 residues. V was trimmed by 0 bases and J by 4 bases, leaving 12 bases between them.

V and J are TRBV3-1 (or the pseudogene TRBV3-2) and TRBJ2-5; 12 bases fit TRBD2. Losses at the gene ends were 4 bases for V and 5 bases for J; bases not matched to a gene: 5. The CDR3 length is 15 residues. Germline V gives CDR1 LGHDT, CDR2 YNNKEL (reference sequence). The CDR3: CASSPSGGVWETQYF. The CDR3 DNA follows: TGTGCCAGCAGCCCTAGCGGGGGGGTATGGGAGACCCAGTACTTC.

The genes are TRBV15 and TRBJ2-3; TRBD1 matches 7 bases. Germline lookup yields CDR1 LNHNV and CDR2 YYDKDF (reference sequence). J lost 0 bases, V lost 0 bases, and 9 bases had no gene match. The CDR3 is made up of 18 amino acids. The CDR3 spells CATSRDRAGTASTDTQYF. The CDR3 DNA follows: TGTGCCACCAGCAGAGATCGCGCCGGGACAGCTAGCACAGATACGCAGTATTTT. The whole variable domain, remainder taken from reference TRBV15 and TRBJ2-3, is DAMVIQNPRYQVTQFGKPVTLSCSQTLNHNVMYWYQQKSSQAPKLLFHYYDKDFNNEADTPDNFQSRRPNTSFCFLDIRSPGLGDTAMYLCATSRDRAGTASTDTQYFGPGTRLTVL.

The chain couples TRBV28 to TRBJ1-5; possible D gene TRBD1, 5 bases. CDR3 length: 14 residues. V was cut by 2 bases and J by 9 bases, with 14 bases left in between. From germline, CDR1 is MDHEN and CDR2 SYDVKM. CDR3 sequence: CASSLGRAQWPQHF. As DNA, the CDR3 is TGTGCCAGCAGTTTAGGCAGGGCACAATGGCCCCAGCATTTT.

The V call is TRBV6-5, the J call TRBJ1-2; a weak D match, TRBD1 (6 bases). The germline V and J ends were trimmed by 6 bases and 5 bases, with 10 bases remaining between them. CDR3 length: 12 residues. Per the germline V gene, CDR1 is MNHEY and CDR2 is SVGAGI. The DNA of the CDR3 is TGTGCCAGCAGCCTTACAGGGTATGGCTACACCTTC. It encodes CASSLTGYGYTF.